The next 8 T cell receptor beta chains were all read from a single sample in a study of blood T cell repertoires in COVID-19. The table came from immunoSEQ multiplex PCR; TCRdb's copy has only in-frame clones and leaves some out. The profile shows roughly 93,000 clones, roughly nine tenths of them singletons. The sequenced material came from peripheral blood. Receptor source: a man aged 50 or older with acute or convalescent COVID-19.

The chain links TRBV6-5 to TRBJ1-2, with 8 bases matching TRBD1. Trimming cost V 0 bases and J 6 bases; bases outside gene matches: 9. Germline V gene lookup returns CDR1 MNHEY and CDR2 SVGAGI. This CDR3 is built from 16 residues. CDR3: CASSYSGQGALNGYTF. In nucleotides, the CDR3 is TGTGCCAGCAGTTACTCAGGACAGGGAGCTCTAAATGGCTACACCTTC.

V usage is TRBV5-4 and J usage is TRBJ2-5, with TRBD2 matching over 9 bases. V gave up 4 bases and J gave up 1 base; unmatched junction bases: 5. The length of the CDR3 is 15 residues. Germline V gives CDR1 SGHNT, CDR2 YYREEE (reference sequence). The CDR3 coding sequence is TGTGCCAGCAGCAAGATAGCGGGAGCCCAAGAGACCCAGTACTTC. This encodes CASSKIAGAQETQYF.

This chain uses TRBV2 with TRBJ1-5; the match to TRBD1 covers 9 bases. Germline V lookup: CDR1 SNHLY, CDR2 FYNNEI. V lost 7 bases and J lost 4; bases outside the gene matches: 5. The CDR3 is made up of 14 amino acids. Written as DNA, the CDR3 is TGTGCCAGCATTCTGGACAGGGGAAATCAGCCCCAGCATTTT. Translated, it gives CASILDRGNQPQHF.

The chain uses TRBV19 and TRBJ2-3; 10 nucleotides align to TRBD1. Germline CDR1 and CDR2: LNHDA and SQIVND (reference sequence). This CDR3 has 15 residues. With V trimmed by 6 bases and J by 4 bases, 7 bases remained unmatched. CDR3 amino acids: CASSPDRGVADTQYF. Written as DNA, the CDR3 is TGTGCCAGTAGCCCGGACAGGGGGGTAGCAGATACGCAGTATTTT.

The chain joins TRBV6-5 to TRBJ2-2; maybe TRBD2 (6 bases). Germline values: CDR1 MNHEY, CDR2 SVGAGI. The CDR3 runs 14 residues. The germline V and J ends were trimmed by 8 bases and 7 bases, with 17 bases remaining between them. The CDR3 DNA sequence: TGTGCCAGCGCGAGGAGGGTGGAGGGCGGGGAGCTGTTTTTT. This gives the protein CASARRVEGGELFF.

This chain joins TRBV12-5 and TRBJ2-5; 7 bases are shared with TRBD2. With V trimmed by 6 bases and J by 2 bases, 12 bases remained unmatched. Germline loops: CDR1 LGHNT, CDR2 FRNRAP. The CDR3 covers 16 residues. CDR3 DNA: TGTGCTAGTGGCTCCGGAGAGGGCGGGGGACAAGAGACCCAGTACTTC. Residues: CASGSGEGGGQETQYF.

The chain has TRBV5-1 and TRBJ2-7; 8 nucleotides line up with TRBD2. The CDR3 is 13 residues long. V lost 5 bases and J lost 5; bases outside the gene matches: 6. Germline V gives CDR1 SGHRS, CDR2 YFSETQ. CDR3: CASSGGGFHEQYF. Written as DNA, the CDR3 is TGCGCCAGCAGTGGCGGGGGGTTCCACGAGCAGTACTTC.

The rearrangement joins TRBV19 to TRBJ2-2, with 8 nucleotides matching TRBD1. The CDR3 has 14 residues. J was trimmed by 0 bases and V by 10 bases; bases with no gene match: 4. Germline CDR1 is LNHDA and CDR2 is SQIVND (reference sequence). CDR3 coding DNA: TGTGCCACCACGACAGGGGCGAACACCGGGGAGCTGTTTTTT. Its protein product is CATTTGANTGELFF.